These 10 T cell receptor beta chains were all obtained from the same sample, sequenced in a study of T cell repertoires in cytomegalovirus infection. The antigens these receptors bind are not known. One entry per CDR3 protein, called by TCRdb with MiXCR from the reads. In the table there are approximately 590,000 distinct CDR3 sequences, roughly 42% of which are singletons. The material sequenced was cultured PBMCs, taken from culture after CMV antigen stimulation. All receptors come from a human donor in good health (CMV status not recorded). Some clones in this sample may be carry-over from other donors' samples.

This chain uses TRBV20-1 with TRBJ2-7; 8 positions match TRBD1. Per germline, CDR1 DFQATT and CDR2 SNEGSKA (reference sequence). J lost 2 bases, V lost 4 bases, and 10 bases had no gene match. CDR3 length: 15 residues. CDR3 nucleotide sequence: TGCAGTGCTACGACCGGGACAGGCATCACCTACGAGCAGTACTTC. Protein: CSATTGTGITYEQYF.

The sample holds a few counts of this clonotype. Here the CDR3 DNA reads TGTGCCAGCAGTAACCGGGACAGGGGAAACATTCAGTACTTC. This encodes CASSNRDRGNIQYF. The chain employs TRBV12-3 or TRBV12-4 and TRBJ2-4, with 10 bases fitting TRBD1. The CDR3 is 14 amino acids. V shed 5 bases, J shed 6 bases, and the junction held 4 bases outside the gene matches.

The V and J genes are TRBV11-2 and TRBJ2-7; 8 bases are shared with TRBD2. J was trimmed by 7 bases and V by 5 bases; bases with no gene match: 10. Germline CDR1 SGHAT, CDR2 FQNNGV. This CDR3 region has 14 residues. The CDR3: CASSPPGLEFEQYF. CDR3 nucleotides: TGTGCCAGCAGCCCCCCGGGACTAGAGTTTGAGCAGTACTTC.

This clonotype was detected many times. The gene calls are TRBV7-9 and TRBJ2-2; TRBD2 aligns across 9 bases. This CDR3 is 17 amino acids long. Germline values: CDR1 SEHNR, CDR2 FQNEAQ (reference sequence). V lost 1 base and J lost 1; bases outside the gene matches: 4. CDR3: CASSLDPSGMNTGELFF. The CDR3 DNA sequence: TGTGCCAGCAGCTTAGATCCTAGCGGGATGAACACCGGGGAGCTGTTTTTT.

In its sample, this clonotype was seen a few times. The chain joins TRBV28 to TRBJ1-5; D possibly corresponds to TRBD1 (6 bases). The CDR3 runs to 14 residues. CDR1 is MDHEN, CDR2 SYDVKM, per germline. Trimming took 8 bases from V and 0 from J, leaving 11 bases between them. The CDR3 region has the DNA TGTGCCAGCGGGGACATTGATAGCAATCAGCCCCAGCATTTT. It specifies CASGDIDSNQPQHF.

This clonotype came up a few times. The CDR3 spells CASSFGGVDEQFF. CDR3 bases: TGTGCCAGCAGTTTCGGCGGAGTGGATGAGCAGTTCTTC. J is TRBJ2-1 and V is TRBV27; no reliable D call. The CDR3 extends over 13 amino acids. Germline-derived CDR1 and CDR2 are MNHEY and SMNVEV (reference sequence). Between the trimmed V and J ends, which lost 3 bases and 8 bases, there was a span of 11 bases.

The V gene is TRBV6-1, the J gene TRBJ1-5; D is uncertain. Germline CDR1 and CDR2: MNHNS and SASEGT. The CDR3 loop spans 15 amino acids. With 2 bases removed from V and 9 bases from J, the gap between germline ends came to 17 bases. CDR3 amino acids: CASSEIGRPGLPQHF. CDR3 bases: TGTGCCAGCAGTGAAATCGGACGGCCAGGTTTGCCCCAGCATTTT.

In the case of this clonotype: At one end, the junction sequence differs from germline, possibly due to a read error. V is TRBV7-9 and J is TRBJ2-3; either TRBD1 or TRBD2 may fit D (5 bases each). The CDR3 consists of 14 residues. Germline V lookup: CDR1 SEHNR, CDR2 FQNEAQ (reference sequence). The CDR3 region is CASSSPGKGDTQCF. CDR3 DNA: TGTGCCAGCAGCTCGCCAGGGAAGGGAGATACGCAGTGTTTT.

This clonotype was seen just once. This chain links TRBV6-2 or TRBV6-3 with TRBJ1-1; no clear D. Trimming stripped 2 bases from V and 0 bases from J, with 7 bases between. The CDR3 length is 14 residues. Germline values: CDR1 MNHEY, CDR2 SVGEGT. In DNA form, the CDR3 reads TGTGCCAGCAGTTACGGATCTATGAACACTGAAGCTTTCTTT. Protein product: CASSYGSMNTEAFF.

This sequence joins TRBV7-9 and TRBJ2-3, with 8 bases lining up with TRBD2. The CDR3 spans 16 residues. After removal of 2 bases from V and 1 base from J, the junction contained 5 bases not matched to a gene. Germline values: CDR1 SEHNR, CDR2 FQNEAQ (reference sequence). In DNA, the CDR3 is TGTGCCAGCAGCTTACAACCACTAGCGGGCACAGATACGCAGTATTTT. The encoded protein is CASSLQPLAGTDTQYF.